The clone carrying this T cell receptor beta chain was seen many times. With 10-nucleotide random UMIs included, cDNA was synthesized by 5'RACE. From 15-18 subjects, over 190 million TCR-beta sequences were obtained in each sequencing run. In TCRdb, the 5' RACE reads were re-called with MiXCR into one record per CDR3 protein. The top ten hold less than 25% of the sample, which has fewer than 25,000 distinct CDR3 sequences, about 9.4% seen once. The CDR3 is 13 residues long. The V gene's germline CDR1 is LNHDA and CDR2 SQIVND (reference sequence). The junction had 6 bases not matched to a gene; V was cut back by 5 bases and J by 6 bases. These data belong to a study of neurological immune-mediated disorders.

Sequencing used PBMCs. This chain uses TRBV19 with TRBJ1-1, with 7 nucleotides matching TRBD1. The clonotype was recovered from a woman aged 55-75 years with HTLV-1-associated myelopathy (HAM/TSP). CDR3 coding DNA: TGTGCCAGTAGTCGACAGGGTTTCGCTGAAGCTTTCTTT. Translated: CASSRQGFAEAFF.